One sample yielded the 17 T cell receptor beta chains listed below, sequenced in a study of T-cell reconstitution after alpha-beta-depleted transplantation in children. TCRbeta library preparation incorporated unique molecular identifiers. TCRdb recomputed calls from the PCR reads with MiXCR, one row per CDR3 protein. The table shows 190,000 or so distinct CDR3 sequences, with roughly 7.5% occurring only once. Material: PBMCs from the stem cell graft donor, obtained from the stem cell graft. These receptors came from a human donor who donated a stem cell graft to a child with Wiskott-Aldrich syndrome.

There are many counts of this clonotype. This chain uses TRBV6-5 with TRBJ2-5; TRBD2 aligns across 10 bases. After removal of 2 bases from V and 3 bases from J, the junction contained 3 bases not matched to a gene. Germline assignment: CDR1 MNHEY and CDR2 SVGAGI. CDR3 length: 15 amino acids. CDR3 nucleotides: TGTGCCAGCAGTTACGGTACTAGCGGGAAAGAGACCCAGTACTTC. This codes for CASSYGTSGKETQYF.

In this sample, this clonotype turned up many times. Mismatch with germline at one junction end may stem from a read error. The chain recombines TRBV6-6 with TRBJ1-2; maybe TRBD1 (6 bases). Germline V gene lookup returns CDR1 MNHNY and CDR2 SVGAGI (reference sequence). This CDR3 has 11 residues. The DNA for the CDR3 is TGTGCCAGCAGGCAGTTTGCGGGACATTACTTC. Encoded protein: CASRQFAGHYF.

This clonotype occurred many times. J is TRBJ1-2 and V is TRBV29-1; unclear D gene. The CDR3 extends over 11 amino acids. Germline V gene lookup returns CDR1 SQVTM and CDR2 ANQGSEA. The V and J ends lost 7 bases and 2 bases respectively, with 8 bases between them. The CDR3 DNA follows: TGCAGCGGGGGTTGGAACTATGGCTACACCTTC. Translating gives CSGGWNYGYTF.

Regarding this clonotype: A read error is possible here, since a much larger clone lies one base away. CDR3 nucleotides: TGTGCCAGCAGTGAATATGGGGGAGTGAACACTGAAGCTTTCTTT. Protein product: CASSEYGGVNTEAFF. The gene calls are TRBV25-1 and TRBJ1-1; a possible D gene is TRBD1 (5 bases). This CDR3 has 15 amino acids. Germline V gives CDR1 MGHDK, CDR2 SYGVNS. V was pared by 0 bases and J by 0 bases, with 8 bases between.

The table lists this clonotype with many counts. V gene TRBV5-1 combines with J gene TRBJ2-1; TRBD2 is a possible D gene (6 bases). With 3 bases removed from V and 3 bases from J, the gap between germline ends came to 7 bases. The germline CDR1 and CDR2 sequences are SGHRS and YFSETQ. This CDR3 contains 13 residues. CDR3 in DNA: TGCGCCAGCAGCTCGGGGGACTACAATGAGCAGTTCTTC. Translating gives CASSSGDYNEQFF.

This clonotype came up many times. The rearrangement uses TRBV7-8 and TRBJ2-3; D unclear. The CDR3 consists of 12 residues. Germline V lookup: CDR1 SGHVS, CDR2 FQNEAQ. V was clipped by 5 bases and J by 2 bases, with 5 bases between them. The CDR3 region has the DNA TGTGCCAGCAGCACAAACACAGATACGCAGTATTTT. Translated: CASSTNTDTQYF. Combining the CDR3 with reference TRBV7-8 and TRBJ2-3 gives the whole variable domain GAGVSQSPRYKVAKRGQDVALRCDPISGHVSLFWYQQALGQGPEFLTYFQNEAQLDKSGLPSDRFFAERPEGSVSTLKIQRTQQEDSAVYLCASSTNTDTQYFGPGTRLTVL.

In this sample, this clonotype turned up a few times. The V and J genes are TRBV4-3 and TRBJ2-2; no clear D. The CDR3 is 16 residues long. CDR1 and CDR2 (germline): LGHNA, YSLEER. The ends were cut back, 0 bases at V and 4 bases at J, with 12 bases in the middle. DNA of the CDR3: TGCGCCAGCAGCCAAGAGATCTTAGCCGGCACCGGGGAGCTGTTTTTT. Encoded protein: CASSQEILAGTGELFF.

This clonotype was found many times. The chain is built from TRBV28 and TRBJ2-3; D not resolved. V gave up 3 bases and J gave up 1 base, with 11 bases separating them. CDR1 MDHEN and CDR2 SYDVKM come from the germline V gene. The CDR3 contains 15 residues. The CDR3 DNA reads as TGTGCCAGCAGTTTGAGCCAAAGGGGCACAGATACGCAGTATTTT. Amino acid sequence: CASSLSQRGTDTQYF.

This chain links TRBV18 with TRBJ2-4, with TRBD2 matching over 8 bases. The CDR3 loop spans 15 amino acids. The V and J ends lost 2 bases and 0 bases, in that order; junction bases with no gene match: 0. Germline loops: CDR1 KGHSH, CDR2 LQKENI. CDR3 nucleotide sequence: TGTGCCAGCTCACCAACTAGCGGAGCCAAAAACATTCAGTACTTC. Translated: CASSPTSGAKNIQYF.

This clonotype was counted ten times or more. The CDR3 is CSVGGQGLREQYF. The CDR3 coding sequence is TGCAGCGTTGGGGGGCAGGGACTTCGGGAGCAGTACTTC. The chain links TRBV29-1 to TRBJ2-7; D may correspond to TRBD1 or TRBD2 (6 bases each). This CDR3 is built from 13 residues. Germline CDR1 reads SQVTM; CDR2 reads ANQGSEA. V gave up 4 bases and J gave up 7 bases, with 17 bases separating them.

This clonotype was observed at least ten times. The rearrangement joins TRBV24-1 to TRBJ2-1, with TRBD2 matching 14 bases. The CDR3 extends over 17 amino acids. In germline, CDR1 is KGHDR, CDR2 SFDVKD. Trimming removed 3 bases from V and 6 bases from J; junction bases left unmatched: 6. The CDR3 nucleotides are TGTGCCACCAGTGATGTCGGGACTAGCGGGAGCAGCAATGAGCAGTTCTTC. Translated, it gives CATSDVGTSGSSNEQFF.

This CDR3 is CASRLQDGEAFF. DNA of the CDR3: TGTGCCAGCAGACTACAAGACGGTGAAGCTTTCTTT. V usage is TRBV6-5 and J usage is TRBJ1-1, with D uncertain. CDR1 MNHEY and CDR2 SVGAGI come from the germline V gene. The CDR3 extends over 12 amino acids. The V end was cut by 6 bases, the J end by 7 bases, with 12 bases between.

This clonotype was observed at least ten times. The V and J genes are TRBV10-3 and TRBJ1-5; D is uncertain. The CDR3 runs 13 residues. The ends were cut back, 5 bases at V and 0 bases at J, with 5 bases in the middle. Looked up from germline, CDR1 is ENHRY and CDR2 is SYGVKD. CDR3 nucleotides: TGTGCCATCAGTACCGGTAGCAATCAGCCCCAGCATTTT. Amino acid sequence: CAISTGSNQPQHF.

This clonotype was detected ten times or more. The V and J genes are TRBV7-9 and TRBJ2-7; D is perhaps TRBD2 (6 bases). The CDR3 runs 15 residues. V was cut by 1 base and J by 7 bases, with 17 bases left in between. Germline values: CDR1 SEHNR, CDR2 FQNEAQ (reference sequence). DNA of the CDR3: TGTGCCAGCAGCTTAGGAACGGGAGTCTCAGGGGAGCAGTACTTC. This translates into CASSLGTGVSGEQYF.

The table lists this clonotype with many counts. J is TRBJ2-2 and V is TRBV9; D possibly corresponds to TRBD2 (6 bases). The CDR3 has 15 amino acids. The V end lost 4 bases, the J end lost 0 bases, and 10 bases lay between the germline ends. CDR1 is SGDLS, CDR2 YYNGEE, per germline. CDR3 sequence: CASSIGLTNTGELFF. In DNA form, the CDR3 reads TGTGCCAGCAGCATAGGACTAACGAACACCGGGGAGCTGTTTTTT.

This clonotype was seen only a few times. This chain uses TRBV10-3 with TRBJ2-3, with 11 bases identical to TRBD1. V trimming: 4 bases; J trimming: 6 bases; junction bases outside the gene matches: 15. In germline, CDR1 is ENHRY, CDR2 SYGVKD. The CDR3 consists of 18 residues. DNA for the CDR3: TGTGCCATCAGTGCCTACGGACAGGGGGCGGGTGAGTCTGATACGCAGTATTTT. Translating it yields CAISAYGQGAGESDTQYF.

This clonotype was detected ten times or more. The chain carries TRBV5-1 and TRBJ2-5; D gene uncertain. From germline, CDR1 is SGHRS and CDR2 YFSETQ. CDR3 length: 14 residues. The V end lost 1 base, the J end lost 3 bases, and 10 bases lay between the germline ends. The CDR3: CASSLQGAKETQYF. The CDR3 coding sequence is TGCGCCAGCAGCTTGCAAGGAGCCAAAGAGACCCAGTACTTC.